A selection of T cell receptor beta chains follows, all from one sample in a study of CD8 T cells in ankylosing spondylitis. TCRdb ran MiXCR on the 5' RACE reads and lists one entry per CDR3 protein. This sample has about 130,000 distinct CDR3 sequences, with about 7% found just once. The material sequenced was blood, either unsorted or a sorted T cell fraction (not recorded which). These receptors were collected from a female donor with ankylosing spondylitis or in good health (not recorded which). Both conserved end residues are part of each CDR3. D genes are given only for firm matches. Clone size is shown for a subset of rows, as once, few, many or a class of expanded clone.

TRBV15	NA	NA	TRBJ1-1	TGTGCCACCAGCAGAGTGGGACATAAGAACACTGAAGCTTTCTTT	CATSRVGHKNTEAFF
TRBV20-1	many	NA	TRBJ1-5	TGCAGTGCTTCAGATCAGCCCCAGCATTTT	CSASDQPQHF
TRBV7-9	many	TRBD2	TRBJ2-1	TGTGCCAGCAGCTTGTTGGGACTAGCGGACCAGTTCTTC	CASSLLGLADQFF
TRBV5-5	many	TRBD1	TRBJ2-1	TGTGCCAGCAGCTTGGCCCGGAGGACAGGAGCCTACAATGAGCAGTTCTTC	CASSLARRTGAYNEQFF
TRBV20-1	NA	NA	TRBJ1-1	TGCAGTGTGCGGGGCGTCAACACTGAAGCTTTCTTT	CSVRGVNTEAFF
TRBV15	many	NA	TRBJ2-1	TGTGCCACCAGCGGCTCGACGGACGGTGAGCAGTTCTTC	CATSGSTDGEQFF
TRBV5-1	many	NA	TRBJ1-5	TGCGCCAGCAGCACGGACTTCCCTAATCAGCCCCAGCATTTT	CASSTDFPNQPQHF
TRBV6-2/TRBV6-3	few	TRBD1	TRBJ2-7	TGTGCCAGCAGTTACGGGACGGGGACAGCCCGGGACGAGCAGTACTTC	CASSYGTGTARDEQYF
TRBV7-2	many	NA	TRBJ1-4	TGTGCCAGCAGCCGTCGGGCCTTGAATGAAAAACTGTTTTTT	CASSRRALNEKLFF
TRBV6-6	many	NA	TRBJ1-4	TGTGCCAGCACCTCACAGGTGGAAAAACTGTTTTTT	CASTSQVEKLFF
TRBV7-2	NA	TRBD2	TRBJ2-3	TGTGCCAGCAGCAAGTCGGGAGCGGGGGGGCTCGATACGCAGTATTTT	CASSKSGAGGLDTQYF
TRBV5-1	many	NA	TRBJ2-7	TGCGCCAGCAGCTTGGTCGAGTGGCCATACGAGCAGTACTTC	CASSLVEWPYEQYF
TRBV29-1	many	TRBD2	TRBJ2-7	TGCAGCGTCGAGAGGGGGGGAGAGACTAGCGGGGGCTACGAGCAGTACTTC	CSVERGGETSGGYEQYF
TRBV5-1	many	NA	TRBJ1-1	TGCGCCAGCAGCCTCTTCCAGGGATTGAACACTGAAGCTTTCTTT	CASSLFQGLNTEAFF
TRBV27	many	NA	TRBJ1-2	TGTGCCAGCAGTTTATCGAGAGGGTACTATGGCTACACCTTC	CASSLSRGYYGYTF
TRBV29-1	many	NA	TRBJ1-6	TGCAGCGTTGAAGATCTGGGGGTCCTCCACTTT	CSVEDLGVLHF
TRBV29-1	many	NA	TRBJ2-7	TGCAGCGTTGAGCGGGGTTACGAGCAGTACTTC	CSVERGYEQYF
TRBV20-1	many	NA	TRBJ1-4	TGCAGTGCTAGAGATTCGGGCAAACTGTTTTTT	CSARDSGKLFF
TRBV21-1	many	NA	TRBJ2-2	TGTGCCAGCAGCAAAGGGGAGCTGTTTTTT	CASSKGELFF
TRBV28	many	TRBD1	TRBJ2-3	TGTGCCAGCAGTTTAGGGACAGGGGTTACAGATACGCAGTATTTT	CASSLGTGVTDTQYF
TRBV12-3/TRBV12-4	many	NA	TRBJ1-2	TGTGCCAGCAGTTCTCCTAGAGGCTACACCTTC	CASSSPRGYTF
TRBV6-4	many	NA	TRBJ2-4	TGTGCCAGCAGTCCGACGGGGGCGTCGGACATTCAGTACTTC	CASSPTGASDIQYF
TRBV7-2	many	NA	TRBJ1-6	TGTGCCAGCAGCTTAACCGGAAGCAGAGATAATTCACCCCTCCACTTT	CASSLTGSRDNSPLHF
TRBV5-1	few	NA	TRBJ1-1	TGCGCCAGCAGCCCGGGACCGGATAGAACTGAAGCTTTCTTT	CASSPGPDRTEAFF
TRBV4-1	NA	NA	TRBJ2-3	TGCGCCAGCAGCCAAGATCCTATGAAAGATACGCAGTATTTT	CASSQDPMKDTQYF
TRBV15	many	TRBD1	TRBJ1-4	TGTGCCACCAGCAGAGATGACGCAGGGGGCAGGGTTTATGAAAAACTGTTTTTT	CATSRDDAGGRVYEKLFF
TRBV15	many	NA	TRBJ2-5	TGTGCCACCACGAGGGGGGCTCTTCAAGAGACCCAGTACTTC	CATTRGALQETQYF
TRBV5-1	many	TRBD1	TRBJ1-2	TGCGCCAGCAGCGACGGGACAGGGGGCTACACCTTC	CASSDGTGGYTF
TRBV20-1	many	TRBD2	TRBJ2-1	TGCAGTGCTAGATCACCTAGCGGGGGGGCTAGCTCCTACAATGAGCAGTTCTTC	CSARSPSGGASSYNEQFF
TRBV6-2/TRBV6-3	many	NA	TRBJ2-7	TGTGCCAGCACCAGGGGGGTACACGAGCAGTACTTC	CASTRGVHEQYF
TRBV29-1	many	NA	TRBJ1-3	TGCAGCGTCGGGGAGGGATCCTCTGGAAACACCATATATTTT	CSVGEGSSGNTIYF
TRBV9	many	TRBD1	TRBJ2-1	TGTGCCAGCAGCGTCCGGGACAGAAGCTACGATGAGCAGTTCTTC	CASSVRDRSYDEQFF
TRBV7-9	NA	NA	TRBJ1-3	TGTGCCAGCAGCTTGTTACCCCCCAACACCATATATTTT	CASSLLPPNTIYF
TRBV10-3	NA	NA	TRBJ1-2	TGTGCCATCAGGAGGGGAGAAAACTATGGCTACACCTTC	CAIRRGENYGYTF
TRBV25-1	many	TRBD2	TRBJ2-3	TGTGCCAGCCGGATAGGACTAGCGGGGGGAAGCACAGATACGCAGTATTTT	CASRIGLAGGSTDTQYF
TRBV10-3	NA	TRBD1	TRBJ1-5	TGTGCCATCTGTGGACAGGGGGCGGACCCCCAGCATTTT	CAICGQGADPQHF
TRBV5-1	many	TRBD1	TRBJ1-1	TGCGCCAGCAGCTTGGCCAGGGGGCCGGACACTGAAGCTTTCTTT	CASSLARGPDTEAFF
TRBV28	many	NA	TRBJ1-5	TGTGCCAGCAGCCCTACAGCGGGCCTTTATAGCAATCAGCCCCAGCATTTT	CASSPTAGLYSNQPQHF
TRBV11-2	many	TRBD2	TRBJ2-1	TGTGCCAGCAGCACCCTAGCGGGGGGGCTCTACAATGAGCAGTTCTTC	CASSTLAGGLYNEQFF
TRBV12-3/TRBV12-4	NA	TRBD1	TRBJ2-7	TGTGCCAGCGGGACAGCGTACTACGAGCAGTACTTC	CASGTAYYEQYF
TRBV12-3/TRBV12-4	many	NA	TRBJ1-1	TGTGCCAGCAGCCGCGACCGGGGGAACACTGAAGCTTTCTTT	CASSRDRGNTEAFF
TRBV27	many	TRBD1	TRBJ1-1	TGTGCCAGCAGCAACCCAGGGGGCAACACTGAAGCTTTCTTT	CASSNPGGNTEAFF
TRBV7-2	many	NA	TRBJ1-2	TGTGCCAGCAGCTTAGCTCGTGGAGACTATGGCTACACCTTC	CASSLARGDYGYTF
TRBV1	few	NA	TRBJ2-7	TGCACCAGCAGCCAGGGAACGGGGGGGGCCTGGTACGAGCAGTACTTC	CTSSQGTGGAWYEQYF
TRBV20-1	many	NA	TRBJ2-1	TGCAGTGCTAGACTGGCAGTCTCGCCTAATGAGCAGTTCTTC	CSARLAVSPNEQFF
TRBV6-5	many	NA	TRBJ2-7	TGTGCCAGCAGTTACTCGATTCTGAGCTCCTACGAGCAGTACTTC	CASSYSILSSYEQYF
TRBV12-3/TRBV12-4	many	NA	TRBJ2-2	TGTGCCAGCCAGGCTTCCGGGGAGCTGTTTTTT	CASQASGELFF
TRBV5-1	many	NA	TRBJ2-3	TGCGCCAGCAGCTTGACTCCGGGACCAGTGCCAGATACGCAGTATTTT	CASSLTPGPVPDTQYF
TRBV4-2	many	NA	TRBJ1-5	TGTGCCAGCAGCCAAGATCTGGGGGGGGGGAGCAATCAGCCCCAGCATTTT	CASSQDLGGGSNQPQHF
TRBV29-1	many	NA	TRBJ2-7	TGCAGCGTTGACGGAGGAGGCTCCTACGAGCAGTACTTC	CSVDGGGSYEQYF
TRBV27	many	TRBD1	TRBJ1-1	TGTGCCAGCAGGAGACAGGGGAGAGACACTGAAGCTTTCTTT	CASRRQGRDTEAFF
TRBV20-1	many	NA	TRBJ2-1	TGCAGTGCCGGAACAGGTTACAATGAGCAGTTCTTC	CSAGTGYNEQFF
TRBV6-5	many	NA	TRBJ1-1	TGTGCCAGCAGTAACCAACAGGTACTGGAGTTCACTGAAGCTTTCTTT	CASSNQQVLEFTEAFF
TRBV7-2	NA	NA	TRBJ2-3	TGTGCCAGCAGCTTAATGGGGGCAGATACGCAGTATTTT	CASSLMGADTQYF
TRBV27	many	NA	TRBJ2-2	TGTGCCAGCAGTTTAGGCGGTCGGATAATGAACACCGGGGAGCTGTTTTTT	CASSLGGRIMNTGELFF